Listed here are 10 T cell receptor beta chains from one sample, sequenced in a study of control samples from healthy donors and cancer patients. The protocol was immunoSEQ multiplex PCR, while the TCRdb copy is restricted to in-frame clones and leaves out a portion. This sample has over 90,000 clones, with roughly 90% found just once. Input material: PBMCs. These receptors originate from a man aged 55 to 70 with lung cancer.

V and J are TRBV6-5 and TRBJ2-3; weak D call: TRBD1 (7 bases). Germline-derived CDR1 and CDR2 are MNHEY and SVGAGI. The CDR3 extends over 15 amino acids. V was trimmed by 6 bases and J by 3 bases, leaving 16 bases between them. The CDR3 here is CASRTEGAPTDTQYF. DNA of the CDR3: TGTGCCAGCAGGACGGAGGGGGCGCCTACAGATACGCAGTATTTT.

The CDR3 region has the DNA TGCGCCAGCAGCTTGGTTCGGGGAGGTGAGCAGTACGTC. Its protein product is CASSLVRGGEQYV. The rearrangement links TRBV5-1 to TRBJ2-7, with D possibly being TRBD2 (6 bases). From germline, CDR1 is SGHRS and CDR2 YFSETQ. CDR3 size: 13 residues. The V end lost 0 bases, the J end lost 7 bases, and 11 bases lay between the germline ends.

The chain carries TRBV21-1 and TRBJ2-3; the listed D gene, TRBD2, was not tested against the DNA. TRBV21-1 is a pseudogene. The CDR3 runs to 16 residues. The CDR3 sequence: CASSPRKVEGTDTQYF. In DNA, the CDR3 is TGTGCCAGCAGCCCACGCAAGGTTGAGGGCACAGATACGCAGTATTTT.

V gene TRBV10-3 combines with J gene TRBJ2-7; D is unresolved. The CDR3 extends over 12 amino acids. V lost 6 bases to trimming and J lost 7 bases, with 13 bases between them. The germline CDR1 and CDR2 sequences are ENHRY and SYGVKD. The DNA of the CDR3 is TGTGCCATCAGCGCCGAGGCTACGGAGCAGTACGTC. Translated, it gives CAISAEATEQYV.

V and J are TRBV12-3 or TRBV12-4 and TRBJ2-5; D is uncertain. The CDR3 is made up of 11 amino acids. Trimming left V 4 bases short and J 5 bases short, with 5 bases between. The CDR3 loop is CASSSGETQYF. The CDR3 region has the DNA TGTGCCAGCAGTTCCGGGGAGACCCAGTACTTC.

This rearrangement joins TRBV5-1 to TRBJ2-2; 9 bases align to TRBD2. This CDR3 has 16 residues. V lost 5 bases and J lost 5; bases outside the gene matches: 10. The germline V gene encodes CDR1 SGHRS and CDR2 YFSETQ. CDR3: CASRSVGLASTGELFF. CDR3 DNA sequence: TGCGCCAGCAGGTCAGTAGGACTAGCGTCGACCGGGGAGCTGTTTTTT. The whole variable domain, filled in from reference TRBV5-1 and TRBJ2-2, reads KAGVTQTPRYLIKTRGQQVTLSCSPISGHRSVSWYQQTPGQGLQFLFEYFSETQRNKGNFPGRFSGRQFSNSRSEMNVSTLELGDSALYLCASRSVGLASTGELFFGEGSRLTVL.

This clone was detected only once. This rearrangement joins TRBV6-2 or TRBV6-3 to TRBJ1-6, with 9 bases aligning to TRBD1. V lost 6 bases to trimming and J lost 8 bases; unmatched junction nucleotides: 14. This CDR3 is 17 amino acids long. Germline-derived CDR1 and CDR2 are MNHEY and SVGEGT. The CDR3 region has the DNA TGTGCCAGCAGACCTACTCTGGGGACAGGGAGATATTCACCCCTCCACTTT. This gives the protein CASRPTLGTGRYSPLHF.

The V and J genes are TRBV27 and TRBJ1-4; TRBD1 might be the D (5 bases). CDR3 length: 19 residues. Germline CDR1 and CDR2: MNHEY and SMNVEV (reference sequence). Trimming cost V 5 bases and J 0 bases, with 22 bases left between them. Written as DNA, the CDR3 is TGTGCCAGCAGTCCGACCACAGGAGCAAGGACCTCAACTAATGAAAAACTGTTTTTT. Protein product: CASSPTTGARTSTNEKLFF.

The rearrangement uses TRBV7-6 and TRBJ2-7; tentatively, D is TRBD2 (6 bases). V lost 1 base, J lost 0 bases, and 10 bases lay in between. Per the germline V gene, CDR1 is SGHVS and CDR2 is FNYEAQ. This CDR3 contains 15 residues. The CDR3 coding sequence is TGTGCCAGCAGCTTAGGGGTGGGGGGCTCCTACGAGCAGTACTTC. Translating gives CASSLGVGGSYEQYF.

The V gene is TRBV6-5, the J gene TRBJ2-3; TRBD1 matches at 11 bases. In germline, CDR1 is MNHEY, CDR2 SVGAGI. This CDR3 has 16 residues. V dropped 4 bases and J dropped 1; count of bases not matched to a gene: 4. The DNA of the CDR3 is TGTGCCAGCAGTTCGGACAGGGGGCGCGGCACAGATACGCAGTATTTT. As protein: CASSSDRGRGTDTQYF.